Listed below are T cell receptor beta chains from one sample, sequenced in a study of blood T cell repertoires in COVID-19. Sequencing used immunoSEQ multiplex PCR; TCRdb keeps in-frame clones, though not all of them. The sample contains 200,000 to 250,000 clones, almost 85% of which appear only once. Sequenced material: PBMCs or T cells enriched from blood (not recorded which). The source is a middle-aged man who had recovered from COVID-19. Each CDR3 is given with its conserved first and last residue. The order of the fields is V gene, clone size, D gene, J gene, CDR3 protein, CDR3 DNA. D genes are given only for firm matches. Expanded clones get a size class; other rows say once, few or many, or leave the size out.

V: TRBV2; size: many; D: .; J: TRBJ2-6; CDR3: CASSGTAGANVLTF; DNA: TGTGCCAGCAGTGGGACAGCTGGGGCCAACGTCCTGACTTTC
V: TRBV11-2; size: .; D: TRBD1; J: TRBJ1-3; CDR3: CASSLAGQGSGNTIYF; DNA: TGTGCCAGCAGCTTAGCGGGACAGGGCTCTGGAAACACCATATATTTT
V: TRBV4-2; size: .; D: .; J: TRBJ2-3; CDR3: CASSHALERELTDTQYF; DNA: TGTGCCAGCAGCCACGCTTTAGAACGGGAACTCACAGATACGCAGTATTTT
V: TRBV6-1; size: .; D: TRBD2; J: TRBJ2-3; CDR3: CASSVGGRAFSTDTQYF; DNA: TGTGCCAGCAGTGTAGGCGGGAGGGCCTTTAGCACAGATACGCAGTATTTT
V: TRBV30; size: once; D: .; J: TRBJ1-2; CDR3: CAWSLTGTNYGYTF; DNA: TGTGCCTGGAGTCTCACGGGGACTAACTATGGCTACACCTTC
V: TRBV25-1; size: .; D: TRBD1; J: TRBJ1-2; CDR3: CASSDTGTGGVYGYTF; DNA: TGTGCCAGCAGTGACACCGGGACAGGGGGCGTCTATGGCTACACCTTC
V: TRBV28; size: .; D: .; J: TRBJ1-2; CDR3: CASSLGGGGDYGYTF; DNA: TGTGCCAGCAGTTTGGGGGGAGGGGGTGACTATGGCTACACCTTC
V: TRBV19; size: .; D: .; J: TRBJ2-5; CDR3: CASRSSGIETQYF; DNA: TGTGCCAGTAGATCGAGCGGAATAGAGACCCAGTACTTC
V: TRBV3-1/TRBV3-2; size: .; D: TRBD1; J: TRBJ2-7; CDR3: CASSLRTGTIEQYF; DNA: TGTGCCAGCAGCCTTCGGACAGGGACAATCGAGCAGTACTTC
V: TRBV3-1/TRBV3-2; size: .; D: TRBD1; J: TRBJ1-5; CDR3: CASSATGGGQPQHF; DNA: TGTGCCAGCAGCGCGACAGGGGGAGGTCAGCCCCAGCATTTT
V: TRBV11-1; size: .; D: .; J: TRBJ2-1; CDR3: CASSFSVAYNEQFF; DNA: TGTGCCAGCAGCTTTTCCGTAGCCTACAATGAGCAGTTCTTC
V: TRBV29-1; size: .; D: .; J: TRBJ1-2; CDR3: CSVEADYGYTF; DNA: TGCAGCGTTGAAGCGGACTATGGCTACACCTTC
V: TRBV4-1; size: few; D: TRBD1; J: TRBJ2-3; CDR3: CASSQNPGQLDTQYF; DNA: TGCGCCAGCAGCCAAAATCCGGGACAGTTAGATACGCAGTATTTT
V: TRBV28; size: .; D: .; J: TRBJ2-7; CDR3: CASSVTAREQYF; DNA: TGTGCCAGCAGTGTAACCGCGCGGGAGCAGTACTTC
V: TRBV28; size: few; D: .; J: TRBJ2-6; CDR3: CASSSPGEPSGANVLTF; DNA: TGTGCCAGCAGTTCTCCAGGGGAACCCTCTGGGGCCAACGTCCTGACTTTC
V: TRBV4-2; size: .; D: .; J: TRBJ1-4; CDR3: CASSQERLVVGGGANEKLFF; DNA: TGTGCCAGCAGCCAAGAAAGGCTCGTAGTGGGTGGCGGGGCAAATGAAAAACTGTTTTTT
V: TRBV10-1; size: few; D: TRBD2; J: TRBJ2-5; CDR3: CASSESLAGGSETQYF; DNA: TGCGCCAGCAGTGAGTCTTTAGCGGGAGGGTCAGAGACCCAGTACTTC
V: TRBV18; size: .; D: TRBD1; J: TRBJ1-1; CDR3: CASSLQDRVTEAFF; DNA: TGTGCCAGCTCACTGCAGGACAGGGTGACTGAAGCTTTCTTT
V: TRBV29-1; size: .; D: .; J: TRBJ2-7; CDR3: CSVPGVSYEQYF; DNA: TGCAGCGTTCCAGGGGTCTCCTACGAGCAGTACTTC
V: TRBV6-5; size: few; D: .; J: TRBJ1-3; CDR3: CASSYSPGSGNTIYF; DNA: TGTGCCAGCAGTTACTCTCCGGGATCTGGAAACACCATATATTTT
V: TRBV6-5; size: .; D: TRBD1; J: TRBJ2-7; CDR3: CASSWVTGGYDEQYF; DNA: TGTGCCAGCAGCTGGGTAACAGGGGGTTATGACGAGCAGTACTTC
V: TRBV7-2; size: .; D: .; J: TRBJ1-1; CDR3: CASSTGHNTEAFF; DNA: TGTGCCAGCAGCACGGGACATAACACTGAAGCTTTCTTT
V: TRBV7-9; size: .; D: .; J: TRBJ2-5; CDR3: CASSLSGRETQYF; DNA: TGTGCCAGCAGCTTAAGCGGTAGGGAGACCCAGTACTTC
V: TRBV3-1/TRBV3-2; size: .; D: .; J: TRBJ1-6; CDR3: CASSQGGGSPLHF; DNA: TGTGCCAGCAGCCAAGGAGGGGGTTCACCCCTCCACTTT